Below, 16 T cell receptor beta chains from the same sample are listed, as sequenced in a study of T cells in Graves' hyperthyroidism and ophthalmopathy. What was amplified from RNA transcripts were TCR beta CDR3 regions. The HTBI primer set served for first-round RT-PCR of the TCR CDR3. TCRdb called the multiplex PCR reads again in MiXCR, with one record for every CDR3 protein. The repertoire holds around 600,000 distinct CDR3 sequences, roughly 14% seen once, with around 7.5% in the top ten. Sequenced input: blood. The origin of the receptors is a young woman with Graves' hyperthyroidism.

This chain joins TRBV28 and TRBJ2-7; 12 bases match TRBD2. Germline CDR1 reads MDHEN; CDR2 reads SYDVKM. The V segment lost 4 bases and the J segment 5 bases; nucleotides outside the gene matches: 6. The CDR3 consists of 15 residues. The CDR3 region is CASSSLLAGGNEQYF. CDR3 bases: TGTGCCAGCAGTTCACTCCTAGCGGGAGGGAACGAGCAGTACTTC.

J is TRBJ2-1 and V is TRBV19; D is ambiguous. V lost 5 bases to trimming and J lost 4 bases, with 18 bases between them. This CDR3 has 16 amino acids. The germline V gene has CDR1 LNHDA and CDR2 SQIVND (reference sequence). CDR3 sequence reads: CASSPWGTPGYNEQFF. CDR3 coding DNA: TGTGCCAGTAGTCCATGGGGAACACCCGGATACAATGAGCAGTTCTTC. The variable domain in full, completed from reference TRBV19 and TRBJ2-1, reads DGGITQSPKYLFRKEGQNVTLSCEQNLNHDAMYWYRQDPGQGLRLIYYSQIVNDFQKGDIAEGYSVSREKKESFPLTVTSAQKNPTAFYLCASSPWGTPGYNEQFFGPGTRLTVL.

This clonotype was seen repeatedly, ten times or more. V and J are TRBV6-1 and TRBJ2-1, with D possibly called TRBD1 or TRBD2 (5 bases each). The CDR3 contains 14 residues. Germline assignment: CDR1 MNHNS and CDR2 SASEGT. V shed 0 bases and J shed 7 bases, with 10 bases lying between them. The CDR3 DNA reads TGTGCCAGCAGTGAAGCCGGGACCTCGAATGAGCAGTTCTTC. Translating gives CASSEAGTSNEQFF.

Only a few counts were recorded for this clonotype. The rearrangement uses TRBV6-1 and TRBJ1-2; no firm D call. V lost 5 bases and J lost 3, with 4 bases in between. Germline V CDR1 and CDR2: MNHNS, SASEGT. CDR3 length: 11 amino acids. For the CDR3, the DNA is TGTGCCAGCAGTTCCCACTATGGCTACACCTTC. Protein sequence: CASSSHYGYTF.

The chain uses TRBV10-3 and TRBJ1-2; D might be TRBD1 (5 bases). This CDR3 region has 13 residues. CDR1 is ENHRY, CDR2 SYGVKD, per germline. Trimming stripped 5 bases from V and 6 bases from J, with 13 bases between. Here the CDR3 reads CAISQISRDGYTF. The CDR3 DNA reads TGTGCCATCAGTCAAATATCCAGGGATGGCTACACCTTC.

This chain uses TRBV12-3 or TRBV12-4 with TRBJ2-1; 14 nucleotides align to TRBD2. The CDR3 sequence is 16 residues long. V shed 6 bases, J shed 6 bases, and the junction held 7 bases outside the gene matches. The CDR3 nucleotides are TGTGCCAGCAGCCGGGGACTAGCGGGAGCGCGCAATGAGCAGTTCTTC. This sequence encodes CASSRGLAGARNEQFF.

This clonotype was seen at least ten times. The chain couples TRBV18 to TRBJ2-1, with D possibly TRBD2 on 6 matching bases. The CDR3 extends over 13 amino acids. Trimming took 6 bases from V and 6 from J, leaving 12 bases between them. Germline assignment: CDR1 KGHSH and CDR2 LQKENI. CDR3: CASSNQGGNEQFF. DNA of the CDR3: TGTGCCAGCTCTAACCAGGGAGGCAATGAGCAGTTCTTC.

A few counts support this clonotype. The chain uses TRBV10-3 and TRBJ2-7; 13 bases match TRBD2. CDR3 size: 16 residues. The germline V gene encodes CDR1 ENHRY and CDR2 SYGVKD. J lost 3 bases, V lost 2 bases, and 4 bases had no gene match. The CDR3: CAISEPRTSGSYEQYF. In DNA form, the CDR3 reads TGTGCCATCAGTGAGCCTAGGACTAGCGGGAGCTACGAGCAGTACTTC.

V is TRBV4-1 and J is TRBJ1-2; TRBD1 aligns across 10 bases. J gave up 4 bases and V 3 bases, and 11 bases lay outside the gene matches. Germline loops: CDR1 MGHRA, CDR2 YSYEKL. This CDR3 has 17 residues. The CDR3 DNA follows: TGCGCCAGCAGCCAGGATGCCGGGACAGGGGCCCTCTATGGCTACACCTTC. As protein: CASSQDAGTGALYGYTF.

V gene TRBV6-1 combines with J gene TRBJ1-2, with TRBD1 as a possible D gene (6 bases). Deletions cut 5 bases from V and 7 bases from J, with 14 bases between. CDR1 and CDR2 (germline): MNHNS, SASEGT. This CDR3 region has 13 residues. The CDR3 region has the DNA TGTGCCAGCAGTCCATCCACAGGGTTTGGCTACACCTTC. This encodes CASSPSTGFGYTF.

The chain links TRBV19 to TRBJ2-2; 13 nucleotides match TRBD2. The CDR3 has 17 residues. CDR1 and CDR2 (germline): LNHDA, SQIVND (reference sequence). V dropped 3 bases and J dropped 5; count of bases not matched to a gene: 6. The CDR3 bases are TGTGCCAGTAGTATTGGGGGACTAGCGGGACGGACCGGGGAGCTGTTTTTT. Its translation: CASSIGGLAGRTGELFF.

This clonotype was found a few times. This sequence joins TRBV5-1 and TRBJ2-1; 9 nucleotides align to TRBD2. The CDR3 runs 16 residues. Germline V gives CDR1 SGHRS, CDR2 YFSETQ. J gave up 7 bases and V 0 bases, and 8 bases lay outside the gene matches. CDR3 loop: CASSLVASGVGNEQFF. The CDR3 region has the DNA TGCGCCAGCAGCTTGGTGGCTAGCGGGGTAGGTAATGAGCAGTTCTTC.

This clonotype was observed many times. J is TRBJ2-3 and V is TRBV20-1; D unresolved. The V end lost 4 bases, the J end lost 0 bases, and 5 bases lay between the germline ends. This CDR3 contains 12 residues. Germline lookup yields CDR1 DFQATT and CDR2 SNEGSKA (reference sequence). Here the CDR3 DNA reads TGCAGTGCTACACAGAGCACAGATACGCAGTATTTT. Amino acid sequence: CSATQSTDTQYF.

The chain combines TRBV7-2 with TRBJ2-5, with a tentative D call TRBD2 (6 bases). V lost 5 bases to trimming and J lost 5 bases, with 18 bases between them. CDR3 length: 15 amino acids. Germline V gene sequence: CDR1 SGHTA, CDR2 FQGNSA. The CDR3 reads CASSQKGLRAETQYF. The CDR3 DNA reads as TGTGCCAGCAGCCAAAAGGGACTCAGGGCGGAGACCCAGTACTTC.

The chain carries TRBV5-1 and TRBJ2-2; D is uncertain. The CDR3 has 15 residues. V shed 1 base and J shed 6 bases, with 13 bases lying between them. From germline, CDR1 is SGHRS and CDR2 YFSETQ. The CDR3 DNA sequence: TGCGCCAGCAGCTTGATTATCTCGTTACCCGGGGAGCTGTTTTTT. Translation gives CASSLIISLPGELFF.

The rearrangement uses TRBV7-9 and TRBJ2-4; 8 positions match TRBD1. Germline CDR1 reads SEHNR; CDR2 reads FQNEAQ (reference sequence). J gave up 0 bases and V 4 bases, and 11 bases lay outside the gene matches. This CDR3 has 18 amino acids. In nucleotides, the CDR3 is TGTGCCAGCAGCTCCTGGACAGGGAGAAGTGAAGCCAAAAACATTCAGTACTTC. The encoded protein is CASSSWTGRSEAKNIQYF.